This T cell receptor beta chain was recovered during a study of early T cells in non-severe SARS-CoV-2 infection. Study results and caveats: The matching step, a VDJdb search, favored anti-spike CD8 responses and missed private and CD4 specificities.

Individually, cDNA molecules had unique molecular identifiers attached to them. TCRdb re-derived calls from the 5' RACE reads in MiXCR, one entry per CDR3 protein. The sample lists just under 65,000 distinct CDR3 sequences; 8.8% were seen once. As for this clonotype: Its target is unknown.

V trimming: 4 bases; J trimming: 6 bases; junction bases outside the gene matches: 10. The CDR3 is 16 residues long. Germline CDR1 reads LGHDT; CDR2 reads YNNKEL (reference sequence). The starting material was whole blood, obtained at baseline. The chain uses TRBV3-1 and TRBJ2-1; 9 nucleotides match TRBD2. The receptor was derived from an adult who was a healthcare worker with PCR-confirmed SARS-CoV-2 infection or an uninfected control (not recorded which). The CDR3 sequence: CASSPRRAGGSNEQFF. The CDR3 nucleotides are TGTGCCAGCAGCCCCCGGCGAGCGGGAGGTTCCAATGAGCAGTTCTTC.